The clone carrying this T cell receptor beta chain was recorded once. The entry originates in a study of blood T cell repertoires in COVID-19. The protocol was immunoSEQ multiplex PCR, while the TCRdb copy is restricted to in-frame clones and leaves out a portion. The sample lists 220,000 or so clones, 84% occurring once. CDR3 length: 16 amino acids. Germline values: CDR1 LNHDA, CDR2 SQIVND (reference sequence). V trimming: 3 bases; J trimming: 0 bases; junction bases outside the gene matches: 5. The specimen sequenced was PBMCs or T cells enriched from blood (not recorded which). The chain has TRBV19 and TRBJ2-3; 8 bases match TRBD2. The sequence was obtained from a woman between 35 and 50 years old who had recovered from COVID-19. The CDR3 DNA sequence: TGTGCCAGTAGTATCCCACGCGGGGGGAGCACAGATACGCAGTATTTT. Its translation is CASSIPRGGSTDTQYF. Based on the CDR3 plus reference TRBV19 and TRBJ2-3, the full variable domain is DGGITQSPKYLFRKEGQNVTLSCEQNLNHDAMYWYRQDPGQGLRLIYYSQIVNDFQKGDIAEGYSVSREKKESFPLTVTSAQKNPTAFYLCASSIPRGGSTDTQYFGPGTRLTVL.